The clone carrying this T cell receptor beta chain has just a few counts. Methods used by the authors: Reference gene primers were amplified, and this amplification served to estimate nucleated cell counts. The method was immunoSEQ multiplex PCR; TCRdb's version includes in-frame clones alone and lacks a portion of them. The V and J calls and clone size were taken over from that table, and D and trimming were inferred from the DNA. Found here are more than 55,000 clones, 80% to 95% of them singletons; the top ten hold 4.5% to 5.5%. The CDR3 has 15 residues. V lost 9 bases and J lost 0; bases outside the gene matches: 8. Per germline, CDR1 WNHNN and CDR2 SYGVQD (reference sequence). The data derive from a study of blood T cell repertoires in COVID-19. Background on the study: Donors in the United States, Italy and Spain gave samples during acute or convalescent COVID-19. T cells, B-cell-depleted T cells, or PBMCs provided the cDNA or gDNA that served as material.

Sequencing was done on a sample of peripheral blood. The chain combines TRBV10-1 with TRBJ1-5, with TRBD1 matching over 7 bases. The origin of this receptor is a man aged 50 to 59 with active COVID-19. The CDR3 region is CARTLTGISNQPQHF. The CDR3 nucleotides read TGCGCCAGAACCTTGACAGGGATTAGCAATCAGCCCCAGCATTTT.